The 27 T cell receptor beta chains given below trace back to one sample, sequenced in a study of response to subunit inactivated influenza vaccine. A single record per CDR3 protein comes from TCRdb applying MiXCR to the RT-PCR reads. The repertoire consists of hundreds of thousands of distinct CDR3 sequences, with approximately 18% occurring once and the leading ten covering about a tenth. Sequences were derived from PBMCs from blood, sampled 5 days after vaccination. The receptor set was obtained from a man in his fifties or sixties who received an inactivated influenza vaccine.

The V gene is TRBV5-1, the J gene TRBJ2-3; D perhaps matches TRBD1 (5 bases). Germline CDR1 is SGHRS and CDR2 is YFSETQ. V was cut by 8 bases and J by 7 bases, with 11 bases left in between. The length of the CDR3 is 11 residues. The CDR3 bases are TGCGCCAGTGGTCAGGGTAATACGCAGTATTTT. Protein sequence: CASGQGNTQYF. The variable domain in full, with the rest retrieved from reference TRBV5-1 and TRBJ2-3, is KAGVTQTPRYLIKTRGQQVTLSCSPISGHRSVSWYQQTPGQGLQFLFEYFSETQRNKGNFPGRFSGRQFSNSRSEMNVSTLELGDSALYLCASGQGNTQYFGPGTRLTVL.

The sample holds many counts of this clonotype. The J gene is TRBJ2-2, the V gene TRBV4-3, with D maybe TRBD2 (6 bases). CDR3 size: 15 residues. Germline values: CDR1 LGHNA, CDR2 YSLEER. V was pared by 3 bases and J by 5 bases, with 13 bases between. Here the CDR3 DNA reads TGCGCCAGCAGCCAGTTTAGGGGAGGAACCGGGGAGCTGTTTTTT. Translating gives CASSQFRGGTGELFF.

The CDR3 DNA reads as TGTGCCAGCAGCAGGACAGTTGCCTACAATGAGCAGTTCTTC. Protein product: CASSRTVAYNEQFF. The gene calls are TRBV5-6 and TRBJ2-1; tentatively, D is TRBD1 (6 bases). CDR1 is SGHDT and CDR2 is YYEEEE in the germline V gene. The CDR3 totals 14 residues. The germline V and J ends were trimmed by 4 bases and 2 bases, with 10 bases remaining between them.

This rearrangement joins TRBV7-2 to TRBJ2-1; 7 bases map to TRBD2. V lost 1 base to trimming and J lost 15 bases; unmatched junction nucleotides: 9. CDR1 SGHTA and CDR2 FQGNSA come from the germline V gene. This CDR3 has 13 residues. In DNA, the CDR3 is TGTGCCAGCAGCTTAGAGGGCCAGCGGGATCCGTTCTTC. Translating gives CASSLEGQRDPFF.

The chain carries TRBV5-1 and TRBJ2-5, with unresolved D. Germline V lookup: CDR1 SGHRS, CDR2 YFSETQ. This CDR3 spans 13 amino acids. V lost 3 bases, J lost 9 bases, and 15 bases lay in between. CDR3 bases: TGCGCCAGCAGCTCCTCGACCGTGGCGTCCCAGTACTTC. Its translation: CASSSSTVASQYF.

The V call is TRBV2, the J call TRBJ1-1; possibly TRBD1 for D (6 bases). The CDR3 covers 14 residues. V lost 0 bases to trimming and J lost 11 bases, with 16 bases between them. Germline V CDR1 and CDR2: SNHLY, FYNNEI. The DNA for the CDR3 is TGTGCCAGCAGTGAAGCGCTTTCGTACAGGGCGGCTTTCTTT. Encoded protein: CASSEALSYRAAFF.

For the CDR3, the DNA is TGTGCCAGCAGCTTAGGGGTTTCCCCCTACAATGAGCAGTTCTTC. Residues: CASSLGVSPYNEQFF. This sequence joins TRBV7-2 and TRBJ2-1; no firm D call. The V gene lost 1 base and the J gene lost 2 bases, with 9 bases spanning the gap. Germline-derived CDR1 and CDR2 are SGHTA and FQGNSA. The CDR3 totals 15 residues.

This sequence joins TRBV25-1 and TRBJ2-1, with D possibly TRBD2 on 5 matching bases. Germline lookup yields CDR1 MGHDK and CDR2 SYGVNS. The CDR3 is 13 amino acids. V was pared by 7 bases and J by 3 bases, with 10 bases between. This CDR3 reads CASNSGYYNEQFF. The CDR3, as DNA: TGTGCCAGCAACAGCGGCTACTACAATGAGCAGTTCTTC. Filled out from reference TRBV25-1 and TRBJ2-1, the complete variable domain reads EADIYQTPRYLVIGTGKKITLECSQTMGHDKMYWYQQDPGMELHLIHYSYGVNSTEKGDLSSESTVSRIRTEHFPLTLESARPSHTSQYLCASNSGYYNEQFFGPGTRLTVL.

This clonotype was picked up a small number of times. The DNA of the CDR3 is TGTGCCAGCAGCTCCACAGGACACCTTAATCAGCCCCAGCATTTT. Its translation is CASSSTGHLNQPQHF. The genes are TRBV11-2 and TRBJ1-5, with a tentative D call TRBD1 (5 bases). The V and J ends lost 4 bases and 4 bases respectively, with 14 bases between them. In germline, CDR1 is SGHAT, CDR2 FQNNGV. CDR3 length equals 15 residues.

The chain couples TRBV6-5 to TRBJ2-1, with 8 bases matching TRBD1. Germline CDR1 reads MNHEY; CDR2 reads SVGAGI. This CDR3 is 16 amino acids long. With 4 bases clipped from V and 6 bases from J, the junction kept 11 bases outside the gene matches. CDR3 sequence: CASSSVEGTGINEQFF. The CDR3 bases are TGTGCCAGCAGTTCCGTAGAGGGGACAGGAATCAATGAGCAGTTCTTC.

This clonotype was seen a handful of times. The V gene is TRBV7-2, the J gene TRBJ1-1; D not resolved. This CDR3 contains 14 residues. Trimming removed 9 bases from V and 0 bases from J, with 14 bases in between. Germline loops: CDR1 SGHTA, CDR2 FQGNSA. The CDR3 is CASGVGSLNTEAFF. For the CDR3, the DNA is TGTGCCAGTGGGGTGGGCAGCCTGAACACTGAAGCTTTCTTT.

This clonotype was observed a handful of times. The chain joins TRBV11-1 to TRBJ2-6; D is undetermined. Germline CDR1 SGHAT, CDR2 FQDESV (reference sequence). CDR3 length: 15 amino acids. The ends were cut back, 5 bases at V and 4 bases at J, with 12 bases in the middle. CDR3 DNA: TGTGCCAGCAGCAAAGAGGCGTCCGGGGCCAACGTCCTGACTTTC. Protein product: CASSKEASGANVLTF.

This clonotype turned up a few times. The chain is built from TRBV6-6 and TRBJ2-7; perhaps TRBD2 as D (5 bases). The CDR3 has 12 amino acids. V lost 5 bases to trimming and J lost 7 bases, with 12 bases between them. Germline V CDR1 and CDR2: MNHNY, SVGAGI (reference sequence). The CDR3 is CASSNPTGEQYF. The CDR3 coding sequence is TGTGCCAGCAGTAACCCTACGGGGGAGCAGTACTTC.

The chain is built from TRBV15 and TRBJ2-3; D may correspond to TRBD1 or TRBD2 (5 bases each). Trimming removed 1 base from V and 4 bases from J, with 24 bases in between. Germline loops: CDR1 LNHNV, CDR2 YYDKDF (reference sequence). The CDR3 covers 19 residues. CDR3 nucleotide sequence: TGTGCCACCAGCAGAGCGGACTGGTCGAAGACAGAGCACCCAGATACGCAGTATTTT. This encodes CATSRADWSKTEHPDTQYF.

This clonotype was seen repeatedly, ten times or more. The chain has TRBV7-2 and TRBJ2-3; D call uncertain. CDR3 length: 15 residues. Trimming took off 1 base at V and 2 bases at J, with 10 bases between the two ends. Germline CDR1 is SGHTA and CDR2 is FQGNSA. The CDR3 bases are TGTGCCAGCAGCTTAGTAGGCGACTCCACAGATACGCAGTATTTT. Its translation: CASSLVGDSTDTQYF.

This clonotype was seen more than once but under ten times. DNA for the CDR3: TGTGCCAGCAGCAACGCCGGGGGGCAAGAGACCCAGTACTTC. This sequence encodes CASSNAGGQETQYF. The gene calls are TRBV5-4 and TRBJ2-5, with 7 positions matching TRBD2. With 4 bases clipped from V and 2 bases from J, the junction kept 5 bases outside the gene matches. The V gene's germline CDR1 is SGHNT and CDR2 YYREEE (reference sequence). The CDR3 loop spans 14 amino acids.

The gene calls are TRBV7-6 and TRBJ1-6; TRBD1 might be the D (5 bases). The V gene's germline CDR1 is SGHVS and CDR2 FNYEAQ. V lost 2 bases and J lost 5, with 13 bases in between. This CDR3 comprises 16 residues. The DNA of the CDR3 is TGTGCCAGCAGCTTATCATCAGGGATTGATAATTCACCCCTCCACTTT. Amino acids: CASSLSSGIDNSPLHF.

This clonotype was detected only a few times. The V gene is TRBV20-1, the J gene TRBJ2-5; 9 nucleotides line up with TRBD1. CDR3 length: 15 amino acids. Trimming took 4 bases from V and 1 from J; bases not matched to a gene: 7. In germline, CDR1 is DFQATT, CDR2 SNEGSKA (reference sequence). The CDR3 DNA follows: TGCAGTGCTACGATGGGGACAGGGTCCCAAGAGACCCAGTACTTC. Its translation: CSATMGTGSQETQYF.

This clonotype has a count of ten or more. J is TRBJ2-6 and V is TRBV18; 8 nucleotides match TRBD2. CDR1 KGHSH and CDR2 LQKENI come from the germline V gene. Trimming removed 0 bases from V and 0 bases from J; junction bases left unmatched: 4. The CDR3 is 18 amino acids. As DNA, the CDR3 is TGTGCCAGCTCACCACCTAGCGGGGTCAACTCTGGGGCCAACGTCCTGACTTTC. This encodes CASSPPSGVNSGANVLTF.

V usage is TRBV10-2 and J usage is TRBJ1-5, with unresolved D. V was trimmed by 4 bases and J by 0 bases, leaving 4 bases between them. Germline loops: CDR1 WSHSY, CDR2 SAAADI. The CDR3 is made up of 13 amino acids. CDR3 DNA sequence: TGCGCCAGCAGTGCAGTTAGCAATCAGCCCCAGCATTTT. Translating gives CASSAVSNQPQHF.

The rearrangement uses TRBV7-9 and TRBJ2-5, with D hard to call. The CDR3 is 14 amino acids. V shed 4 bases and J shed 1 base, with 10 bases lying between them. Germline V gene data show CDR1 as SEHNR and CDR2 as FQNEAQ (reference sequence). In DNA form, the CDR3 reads TGTGCCAGCAGCTCCACTCCACCCCAAGAGACCCAGTACTTC. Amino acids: CASSSTPPQETQYF.

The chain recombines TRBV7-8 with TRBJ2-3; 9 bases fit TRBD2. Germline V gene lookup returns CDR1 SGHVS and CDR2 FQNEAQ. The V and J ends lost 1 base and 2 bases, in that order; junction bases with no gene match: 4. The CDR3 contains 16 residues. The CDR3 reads CASSLGASGATDTQYF. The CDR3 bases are TGTGCCAGCAGCTTAGGAGCTAGCGGGGCCACAGATACGCAGTATTTT.

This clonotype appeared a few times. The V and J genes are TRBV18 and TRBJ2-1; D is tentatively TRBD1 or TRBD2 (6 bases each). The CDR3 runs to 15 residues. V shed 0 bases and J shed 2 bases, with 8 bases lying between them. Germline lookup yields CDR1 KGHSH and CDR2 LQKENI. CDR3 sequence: CASSPPGGTYNEQFF. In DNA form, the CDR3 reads TGTGCCAGCTCACCACCGGGGGGCACCTACAATGAGCAGTTCTTC.

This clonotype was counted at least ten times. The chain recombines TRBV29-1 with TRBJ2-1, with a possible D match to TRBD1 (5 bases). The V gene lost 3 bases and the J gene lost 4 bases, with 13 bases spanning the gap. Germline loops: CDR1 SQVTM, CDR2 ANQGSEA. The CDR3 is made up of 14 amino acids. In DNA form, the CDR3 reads TGCAGCGTTGACTGGGGCCCCTATTACAATGAGCAGTTCTTC. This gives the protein CSVDWGPYYNEQFF.

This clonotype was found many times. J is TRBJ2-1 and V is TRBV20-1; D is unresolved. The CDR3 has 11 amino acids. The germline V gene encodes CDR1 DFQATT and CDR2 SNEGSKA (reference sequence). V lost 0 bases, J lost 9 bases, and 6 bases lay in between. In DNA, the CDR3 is TGCAGTGCTAGAGAAAACGGTGAGCAGTTCTTC. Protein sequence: CSARENGEQFF.

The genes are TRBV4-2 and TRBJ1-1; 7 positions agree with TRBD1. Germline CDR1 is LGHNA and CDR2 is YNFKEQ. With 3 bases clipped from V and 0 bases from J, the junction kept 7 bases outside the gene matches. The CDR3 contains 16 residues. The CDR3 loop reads CASSQKVGQLNTEAFF. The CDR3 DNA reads TGTGCCAGCAGCCAGAAAGTGGGACAGTTGAACACTGAAGCTTTCTTT.

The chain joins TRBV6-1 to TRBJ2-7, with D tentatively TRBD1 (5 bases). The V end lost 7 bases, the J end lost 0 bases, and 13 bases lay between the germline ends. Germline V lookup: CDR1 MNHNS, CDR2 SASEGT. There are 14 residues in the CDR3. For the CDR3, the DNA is TGTGCCAGCACCCCGAGGCAGGGCTCCTACGAGCAGTACTTC. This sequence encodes CASTPRQGSYEQYF.